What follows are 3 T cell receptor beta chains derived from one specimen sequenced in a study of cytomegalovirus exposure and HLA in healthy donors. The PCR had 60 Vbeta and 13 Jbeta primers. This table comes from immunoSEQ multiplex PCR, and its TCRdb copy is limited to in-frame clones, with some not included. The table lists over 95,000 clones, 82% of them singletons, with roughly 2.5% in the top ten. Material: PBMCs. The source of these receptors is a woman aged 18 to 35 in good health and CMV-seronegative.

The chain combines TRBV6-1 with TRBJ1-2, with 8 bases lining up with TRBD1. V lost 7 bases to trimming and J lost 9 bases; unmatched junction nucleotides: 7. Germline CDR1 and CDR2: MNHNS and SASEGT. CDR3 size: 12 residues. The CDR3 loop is CASISGGWSYTF. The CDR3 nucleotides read TGTGCCAGCATCTCAGGGGGCTGGAGCTACACCTTC.

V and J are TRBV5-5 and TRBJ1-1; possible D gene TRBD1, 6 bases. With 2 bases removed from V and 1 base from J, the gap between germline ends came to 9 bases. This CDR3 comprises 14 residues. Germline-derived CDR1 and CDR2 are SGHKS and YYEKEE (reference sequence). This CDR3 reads CASSLGGPNTEAFF. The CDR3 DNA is TGTGCCAGCAGCTTAGGGGGACCGAACACTGAAGCTTTCTTT.

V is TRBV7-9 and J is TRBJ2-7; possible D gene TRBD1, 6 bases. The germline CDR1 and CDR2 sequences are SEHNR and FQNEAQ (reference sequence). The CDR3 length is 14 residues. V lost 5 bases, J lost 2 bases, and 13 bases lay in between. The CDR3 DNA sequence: TGTGCCAGCAGCACAACAGGGCCAGCCTACGAGCAGTACTTC. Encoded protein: CASSTTGPAYEQYF.